A single sample is the source of the 2 T cell receptor beta chains below, sequenced in a study of Tregs in tolerant kidney transplant recipients. Data came from immunoSEQ multiplex PCR; TCRdb stores just in-frame clones and leaves some out. The table records approximately 100,000 clones, over 85% of them present only once. The sequencing here drew on CD4+ T cells from blood, taken before the transplant. All receptors derive from a human donor who received a combined kidney and bone marrow transplant.

The J gene is TRBJ1-1, the V gene TRBV4-3, with 9 nucleotides matching TRBD1. Trimming at V came to 2 bases and at J to 7 bases, leaving 8 bases not matched to a gene. The germline gives CDR1 LGHNA, CDR2 YSLEER. The CDR3 loop spans 15 amino acids. The CDR3 reads CASSQSTGGPGEAFF. Here the CDR3 DNA reads TGCGCCAGCAGCCAATCCACAGGGGGCCCAGGTGAAGCTTTCTTT.

V gene TRBV19 combines with J gene TRBJ1-3; 8 bases map to TRBD1. After removal of 6 bases from V and 4 bases from J, the junction contained 11 bases not matched to a gene. Germline loops: CDR1 LNHDA, CDR2 SQIVND (reference sequence). This CDR3 comprises 16 residues. In DNA, the CDR3 is TGTGCCAGTAGCGCCCGGGACAGGAGCCTCGGAAACACCATATATTTT. Amino acids: CASSARDRSLGNTIYF.